The clone carrying this T cell receptor beta chain showed up just once. Its antigen is currently unknown. The donors comprised healthy bone marrow donors. This PCR relied on a set of 60 Vbeta primers and 13 Jbeta primers. Some clones are missing from TCRdb's copy, which holds only in-frame ones; the method was immunoSEQ multiplex PCR. The table lists about 160,000 clones, about 68% of them singletons, with about 2.3% in the top ten. These data are taken from a study of cytomegalovirus exposure and HLA in healthy donors. Study-level information: From HLA-typed donors, an early data release held tens of millions of unique TCRs. Study findings and constraints: In presence/absence analyses, roughly uniform sequencing depth across donors was assumed.

CDR3 length: 15 amino acids. Germline loops: CDR1 SGHDT, CDR2 YYEEEE. V was cut by 4 bases and J by 2 bases, with 10 bases left in between. The clonotype was recovered from a female donor in good health and CMV-seronegative. This chain connects TRBV5-6 to TRBJ2-6; D is perhaps TRBD1 (6 bases). Sequencing was performed on PBMCs. In DNA form, the CDR3 reads TGTGCCAGCAGCCCCAGGGGACCTGGGGCCAACGTCCTGACTTTC. It specifies CASSPRGPGANVLTF.